The 17 T cell receptor beta chains below come from one sample, sequenced in a study of blood T cell repertoires in COVID-19. Measured with immunoSEQ multiplex PCR; TCRdb has only the in-frame clones, and not every one. The sample includes roughly 200,000 clones, about 86% of them seen just once. Source material: peripheral blood. The receptor set was obtained from a woman aged 50 to 60 with COVID-19, enrolled during active disease.

This clone was observed a few times. The chain is built from TRBV5-8 and TRBJ1-5; D unresolved. This CDR3 region has 13 residues. CDR1 and CDR2 from the germline V gene are SGHTS and YDEGEE. With 7 bases removed from V and 2 bases from J, the gap between germline ends came to 10 bases. The CDR3 sequence: CASSARRNQPQHF. CDR3 DNA sequence: TGTGCCAGCTCCGCGAGGCGCAATCAGCCCCAGCATTTT.

The chain recombines TRBV14 with TRBJ2-3; no clear D. The CDR3 has 13 amino acids. Trimming took 0 bases from V and 6 from J, leaving 7 bases between them. Looked up from germline, CDR1 is SGHDN and CDR2 is FVKESK. The CDR3 DNA sequence: TGTGCCAGCAGCCAAGATCGGGTCGATACGCAGTATTTT. Translated, it gives CASSQDRVDTQYF.

V is TRBV4-1 and J is TRBJ1-1; 7 bases are a match to TRBD1. V gave up 1 base and J gave up 1 base; unmatched junction bases: 9. This CDR3 comprises 17 residues. Germline CDR1 MGHRA, CDR2 YSYEKL. The CDR3 region has the DNA TGCGCCAGCAGCCAAGTCTTAACAGGGGCGGCGAACACTGAAGCTTTCTTT. This codes for CASSQVLTGAANTEAFF.

The chain has TRBV5-6 and TRBJ1-2; D unclear. Germline loops: CDR1 SGHDT, CDR2 YYEEEE. This CDR3 is 15 amino acids long. Trimming cost V 3 bases and J 4 bases, with 16 bases left between them. The CDR3 DNA reads as TGTGCCAGCAGCTGGCTGGATCGGGGTAGCTATGGCTACACCTTC. It yields the protein CASSWLDRGSYGYTF.

This rearrangement joins TRBV11-2 to TRBJ1-2, with 9 bases that match TRBD1. The germline CDR1 and CDR2 sequences are SGHAT and FQNNGV. This CDR3 contains 16 residues. The V gene end was trimmed by 4 bases and the J gene end by 8 bases; junction bases not matched to a gene: 14. The CDR3 spells CASSSGQGGNIFGYTF. The CDR3 bases are TGTGCCAGCAGCTCGGGACAGGGAGGAAATATTTTCGGCTACACCTTC.

The rearrangement links TRBV6-2 or TRBV6-3 to TRBJ2-4, with D possibly TRBD2 on 6 matching bases. The CDR3 consists of 17 residues. V was cut by 5 bases and J by 2 bases, with 19 bases left in between. The germline CDR1 and CDR2 sequences are MNHEY and SVGEGT. The CDR3 bases are TGTGCCAGCAGTCCCCCGGCCGGGGGATATACCAAAAACATTCAGTACTTC. Translation: CASSPPAGGYTKNIQYF.

The chain is built from TRBV5-4 and TRBJ2-5; 8 nucleotides agree with TRBD2. This CDR3 contains 16 residues. After removal of 0 bases from V and 2 bases from J, the junction contained 6 bases not matched to a gene. Germline CDR1 is SGHNT and CDR2 is YYREEE (reference sequence). The CDR3 sequence: CASSLGGAGAQETQYF. The CDR3 bases are TGTGCCAGCAGCTTGGGGGGAGCGGGGGCGCAAGAGACCCAGTACTTC.

This chain joins TRBV25-1 and TRBJ2-7, with a possible D match to TRBD1 (6 bases). V lost 4 bases and J lost 2, with 12 bases in between. Germline V gene sequence: CDR1 MGHDK, CDR2 SYGVNS. The CDR3 runs 14 residues. The CDR3 sequence: CASSGTGYPYEQYV. CDR3 sequence (DNA): TGTGCCAGCAGTGGAACAGGGTACCCCTACGAGCAGTACGTC.

V usage is TRBV7-8 and J usage is TRBJ2-7; D perhaps matches TRBD1 (6 bases). CDR3 length equals 15 residues. The germline CDR1 and CDR2 sequences are SGHVS and FQNEAQ. Trimming pared 2 bases from V and 5 bases from J, leaving 16 bases between. Here the CDR3 reads CASSLSLGQSHEQYF. The CDR3 DNA is TGTGCCAGCAGCTTAAGTTTGGGACAATCCCACGAGCAGTACTTC.

This chain joins TRBV2 and TRBJ2-3; possible D gene TRBD2, 6 bases. The V end was cut by 7 bases, the J end by 4 bases, with 21 bases between. Germline CDR1 reads SNHLY; CDR2 reads FYNNEI. This CDR3 has 16 residues. The CDR3 loop is CASTITVGGSADTQYF. CDR3 in DNA: TGTGCCAGCACGATAACTGTGGGGGGTAGTGCAGATACGCAGTATTTT.

In nucleotides, the CDR3 is TGTGCCAGCAGTTATTCCATCTGGGGGGCCTACGAGCAGTACTTC. Protein: CASSYSIWGAYEQYF. The J gene is TRBJ2-7, the V gene TRBV6-2 or TRBV6-3; maybe TRBD2 (6 bases). CDR1 and CDR2 (germline): MNHEY, SVGEGT. This CDR3 contains 15 residues. Between the trimmed V and J ends, which lost 3 bases and 2 bases, there was a span of 14 bases.

The chain is built from TRBV6-6 and TRBJ2-1; 9 bases line up with TRBD1. This CDR3 comprises 15 residues. CDR1 and CDR2 (germline): MNHNY, SVGAGI (reference sequence). After removal of 2 bases from V and 8 bases from J, the junction contained 7 bases not matched to a gene. The CDR3 spells CASSYLDRGSDEQFF. Here the CDR3 DNA reads TGTGCCAGCAGTTACCTAGACAGGGGGTCGGATGAGCAGTTCTTC.

The rearrangement joins TRBV2 to TRBJ1-2, with D possibly matching TRBD1 (6 bases). The CDR3 runs 15 residues. From germline, CDR1 is SNHLY and CDR2 FYNNEI. V lost 3 bases and J 2 bases, leaving 13 bases between the germline ends. In DNA form, the CDR3 reads TGTGCCAGCAGTGATGGGGGCAGGCGCAACTATGGCTACACCTTC. Translation: CASSDGGRRNYGYTF.

The genes are TRBV28 and TRBJ1-5; no clear D. The CDR3 sequence is 12 residues long. The germline V gene encodes CDR1 MDHEN and CDR2 SYDVKM. V was clipped by 3 bases and J by 5 bases, with 5 bases between them. CDR3 sequence (DNA): TGTGCCAGCAGTTTTAGAGATCAGCCCCAGCATTTT. Translating gives CASSFRDQPQHF.

The J gene is TRBJ1-6, the V gene TRBV6-5, with 10 bases matching TRBD1. The V and J ends lost 2 bases and 6 bases, in that order; junction bases with no gene match: 4. The CDR3 length is 16 residues. CDR1 is MNHEY, CDR2 SVGAGI, per germline. The chain's CDR3 is CASSYRQGAANSPLHF. The CDR3 DNA reads TGTGCCAGCAGTTACAGACAGGGGGCTGCTAATTCACCCCTCCACTTT.

This clone was detected only a few times. The V gene is TRBV27, the J gene TRBJ1-6; the D gene is possibly TRBD1 (5 bases). Trimming took off 2 bases at V and 4 bases at J, with 9 bases between the two ends. Germline V gives CDR1 MNHEY, CDR2 SMNVEV (reference sequence). The CDR3 consists of 15 residues. The CDR3 loop is CASSLRAGYNSPLHF. The CDR3 coding sequence is TGTGCCAGCAGTTTAAGGGCAGGGTATAATTCACCCCTCCACTTT.

This chain connects TRBV28 to TRBJ1-5, with D tentatively TRBD1 (5 bases). This CDR3 comprises 14 residues. The V gene lost 6 bases and the J gene lost 2 bases, with 11 bases spanning the gap. Germline values: CDR1 MDHEN, CDR2 SYDVKM. CDR3 DNA sequence: TGTGCCAGCAGCGACGGGGGGGGCAATCAGCCCCAGCATTTT. Encoded protein: CASSDGGGNQPQHF.